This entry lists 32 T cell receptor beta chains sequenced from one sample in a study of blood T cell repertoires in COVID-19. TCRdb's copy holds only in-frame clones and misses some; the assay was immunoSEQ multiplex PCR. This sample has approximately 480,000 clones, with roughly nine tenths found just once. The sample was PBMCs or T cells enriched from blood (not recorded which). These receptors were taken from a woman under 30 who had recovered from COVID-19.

For the CDR3, the DNA is TGTGCCAGCTCACCCGGGACAGGGGGTATCGAGCAGTACTTC. Amino acids: CASSPGTGGIEQYF. The chain combines TRBV18 with TRBJ2-7; 11 nucleotides line up with TRBD1. The CDR3 runs to 14 residues. The germline V gene has CDR1 KGHSH and CDR2 LQKENI. V dropped 3 bases and J dropped 6; count of bases not matched to a gene: 4.

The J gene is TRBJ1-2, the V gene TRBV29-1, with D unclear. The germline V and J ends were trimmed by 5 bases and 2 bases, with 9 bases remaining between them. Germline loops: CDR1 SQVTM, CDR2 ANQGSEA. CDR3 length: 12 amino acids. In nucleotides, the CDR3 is TGCAGCGTTACCGACGGGAACTATGGCTACACCTTC. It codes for CSVTDGNYGYTF.

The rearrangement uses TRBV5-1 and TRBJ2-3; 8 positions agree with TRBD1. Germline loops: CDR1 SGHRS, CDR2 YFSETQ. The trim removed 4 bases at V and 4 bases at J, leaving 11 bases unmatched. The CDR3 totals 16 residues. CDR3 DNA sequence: TGCGCCAGCAGCATACCCAATACAGGGGGTGCAGATACGCAGTATTTT. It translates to CASSIPNTGGADTQYF.

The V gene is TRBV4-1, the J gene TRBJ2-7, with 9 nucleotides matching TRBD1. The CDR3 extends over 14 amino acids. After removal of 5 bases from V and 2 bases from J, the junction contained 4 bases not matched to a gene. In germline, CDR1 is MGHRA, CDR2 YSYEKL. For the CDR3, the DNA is TGCGCCAGCAGCGCGGGACAGGGCACCTACGAGCAGTACTTC. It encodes CASSAGQGTYEQYF.

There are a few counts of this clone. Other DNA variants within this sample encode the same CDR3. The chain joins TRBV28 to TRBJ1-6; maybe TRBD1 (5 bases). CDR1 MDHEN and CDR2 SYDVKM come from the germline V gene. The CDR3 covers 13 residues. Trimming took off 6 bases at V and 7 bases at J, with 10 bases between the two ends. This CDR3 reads CASSLDSNSPLHF. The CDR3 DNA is TGTGCCAGCAGCCTCGACAGCAATTCACCCCTCCACTTT.

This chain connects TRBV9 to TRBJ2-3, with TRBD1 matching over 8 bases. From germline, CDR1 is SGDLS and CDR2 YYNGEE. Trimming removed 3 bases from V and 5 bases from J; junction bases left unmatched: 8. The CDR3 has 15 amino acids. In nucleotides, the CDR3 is TGTGCCAGCAGCGGGGGCAGGGGGCGAGGAGATACGCAGTATTTT. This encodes CASSGGRGRGDTQYF.

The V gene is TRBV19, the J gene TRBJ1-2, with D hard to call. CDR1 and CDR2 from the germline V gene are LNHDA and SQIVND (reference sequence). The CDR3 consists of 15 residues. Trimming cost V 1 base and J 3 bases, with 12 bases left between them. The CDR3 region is CASSIAPHRDYGYTF. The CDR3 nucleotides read TGTGCCAGTAGTATAGCTCCCCATCGGGACTATGGCTACACCTTC.

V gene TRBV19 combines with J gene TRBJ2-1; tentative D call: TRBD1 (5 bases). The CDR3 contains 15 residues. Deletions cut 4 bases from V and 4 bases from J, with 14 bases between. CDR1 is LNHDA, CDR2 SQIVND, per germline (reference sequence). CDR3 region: CASSNKGWGYNEQFF. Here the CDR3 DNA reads TGTGCCAGTAGTAATAAGGGGTGGGGTTACAATGAGCAGTTCTTC.

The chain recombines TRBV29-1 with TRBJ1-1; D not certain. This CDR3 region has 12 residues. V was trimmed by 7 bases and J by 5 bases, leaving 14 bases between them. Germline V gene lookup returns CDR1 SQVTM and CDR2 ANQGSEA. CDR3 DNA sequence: TGCAGCGCCCGCGGAGGAGGGACTGAAGCTTTCTTT. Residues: CSARGGGTEAFF. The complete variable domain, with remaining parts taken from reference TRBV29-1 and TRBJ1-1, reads SAVISQKPSRDICQRGTSLTIQCQVDSQVTMMFWYRQQPGQSLTLIATANQGSEATYESGFVIDKFPISRPNLTFSTLTVSNMSPEDSSIYLCSARGGGTEAFFGQGTRLTVV.

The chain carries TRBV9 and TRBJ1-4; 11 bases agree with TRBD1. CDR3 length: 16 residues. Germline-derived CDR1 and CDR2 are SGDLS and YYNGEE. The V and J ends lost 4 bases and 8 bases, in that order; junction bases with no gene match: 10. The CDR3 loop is CASSPRTGGDGEKLFF. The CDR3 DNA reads TGTGCCAGCAGCCCAAGGACAGGGGGCGATGGGGAAAAACTGTTTTTT. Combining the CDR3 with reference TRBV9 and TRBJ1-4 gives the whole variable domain DSGVTQTPKHLITATGQRVTLRCSPRSGDLSVYWYQQSLDQGLQFLIQYYNGEERAKGNILERFSAQQFPDLHSELNLSSLELGDSALYFCASSPRTGGDGEKLFFGSGTQLSVL.

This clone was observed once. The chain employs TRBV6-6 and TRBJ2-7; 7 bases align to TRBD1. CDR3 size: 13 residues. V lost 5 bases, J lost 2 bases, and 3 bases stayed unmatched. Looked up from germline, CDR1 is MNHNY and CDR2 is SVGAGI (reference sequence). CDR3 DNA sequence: TGTGCCAGCAGTCCCGGGACAGCCTACGAGCAGTACTTC. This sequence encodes CASSPGTAYEQYF.

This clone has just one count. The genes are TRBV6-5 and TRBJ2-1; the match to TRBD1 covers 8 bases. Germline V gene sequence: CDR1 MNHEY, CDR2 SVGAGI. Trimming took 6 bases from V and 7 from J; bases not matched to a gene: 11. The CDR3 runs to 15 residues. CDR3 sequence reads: CASSALPRGQNEQFF. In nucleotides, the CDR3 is TGTGCCAGCAGCGCCCTACCCAGGGGGCAGAATGAGCAGTTCTTC.

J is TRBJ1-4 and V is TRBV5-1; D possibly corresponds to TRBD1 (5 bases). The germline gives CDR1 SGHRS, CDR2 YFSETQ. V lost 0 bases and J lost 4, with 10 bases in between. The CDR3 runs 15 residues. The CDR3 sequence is CASSLDGQGNEKLFF. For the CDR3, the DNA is TGCGCCAGCAGCTTGGACGGGCAGGGTAATGAAAAACTGTTTTTT.

In DNA, the CDR3 is TGTGCCTGGATCGATAGCGGGAGCGGGGAGACCCAGTACTTC. This gives the protein CAWIDSGSGETQYF. The rearrangement uses TRBV30 and TRBJ2-5, with TRBD2 identical over 9 bases. Germline-derived CDR1 and CDR2 are GTSNPN and SVGIG (reference sequence). V gave up 4 bases and J gave up 5 bases; unmatched junction bases: 8. The CDR3 extends over 14 amino acids.

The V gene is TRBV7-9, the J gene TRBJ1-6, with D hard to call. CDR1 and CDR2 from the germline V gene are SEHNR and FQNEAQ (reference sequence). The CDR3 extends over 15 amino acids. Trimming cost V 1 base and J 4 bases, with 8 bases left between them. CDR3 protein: CASSLEGSYNSPLHF. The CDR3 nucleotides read TGTGCCAGCAGCTTAGAAGGGAGTTATAATTCACCCCTCCACTTT.

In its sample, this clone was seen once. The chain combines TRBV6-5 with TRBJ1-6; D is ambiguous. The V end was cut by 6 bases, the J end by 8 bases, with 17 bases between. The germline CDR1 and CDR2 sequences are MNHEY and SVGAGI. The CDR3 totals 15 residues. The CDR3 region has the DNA TGTGCCAGCAGCTCCTTTCAGGTTCAGGATTCACCCCTCCACTTT. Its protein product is CASSSFQVQDSPLHF.

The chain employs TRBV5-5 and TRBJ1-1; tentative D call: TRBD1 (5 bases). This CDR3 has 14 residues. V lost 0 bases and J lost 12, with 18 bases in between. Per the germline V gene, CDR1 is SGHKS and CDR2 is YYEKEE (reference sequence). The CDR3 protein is CASSLEWDGGGTFF. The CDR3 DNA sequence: TGTGCCAGCAGCTTGGAGTGGGACGGGGGTGGTACTTTCTTT. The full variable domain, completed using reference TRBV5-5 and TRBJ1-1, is DAGVTQSPTHLIKTRGQQVTLRCSPISGHKSVSWYQQVLGQGPQFIFQYYEKEERGRGNFPDRFSARQFPNYSSELNVNALLLGDSALYLCASSLEWDGGGTFFGQGTRLTVV.

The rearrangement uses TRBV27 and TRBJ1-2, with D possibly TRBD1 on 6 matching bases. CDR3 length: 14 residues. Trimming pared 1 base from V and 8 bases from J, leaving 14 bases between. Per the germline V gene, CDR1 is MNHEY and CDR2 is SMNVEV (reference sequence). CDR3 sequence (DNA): TGTGCCAGCAGTTTATTCCCAGGGGAAGGAGGCTACACCTTC. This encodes CASSLFPGEGGYTF.

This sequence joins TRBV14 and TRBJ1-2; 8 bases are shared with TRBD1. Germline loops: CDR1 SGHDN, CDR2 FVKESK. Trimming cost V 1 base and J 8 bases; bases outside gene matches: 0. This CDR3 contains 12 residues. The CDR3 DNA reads TGTGCCAGCAGCCAAGGGACAGGGGGCTACACCTTC. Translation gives CASSQGTGGYTF. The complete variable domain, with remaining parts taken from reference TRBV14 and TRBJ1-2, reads EAGVTQFPSHSVIEKGQTVTLRCDPISGHDNLYWYRRVMGKEIKFLLHFVKESKQDESGMPNNRFLAERTGGTYSTLKVQPAELEDSGVYFCASSQGTGGYTFGSGTRLTVV.

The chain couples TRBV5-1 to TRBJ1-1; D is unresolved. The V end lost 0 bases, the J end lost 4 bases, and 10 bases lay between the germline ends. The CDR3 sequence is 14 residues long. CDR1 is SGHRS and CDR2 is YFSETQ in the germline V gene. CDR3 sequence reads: CASSLGERSTEAFF. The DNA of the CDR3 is TGCGCCAGCAGCTTGGGAGAAAGAAGCACTGAAGCTTTCTTT.

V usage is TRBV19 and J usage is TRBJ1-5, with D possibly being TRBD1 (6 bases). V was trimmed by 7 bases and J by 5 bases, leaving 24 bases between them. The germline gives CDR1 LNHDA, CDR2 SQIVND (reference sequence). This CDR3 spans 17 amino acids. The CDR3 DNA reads TGTGCCAGTACCTCCCGAGGAGGGACGGGGGGCGATCAGCCCCAGCATTTT. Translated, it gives CASTSRGGTGGDQPQHF.

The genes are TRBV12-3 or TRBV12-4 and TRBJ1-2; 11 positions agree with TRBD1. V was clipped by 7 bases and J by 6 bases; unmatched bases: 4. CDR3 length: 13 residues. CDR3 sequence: CASTVGQGDGYTF. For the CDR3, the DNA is TGTGCCAGCACCGTGGGACAGGGGGATGGCTACACCTTC.

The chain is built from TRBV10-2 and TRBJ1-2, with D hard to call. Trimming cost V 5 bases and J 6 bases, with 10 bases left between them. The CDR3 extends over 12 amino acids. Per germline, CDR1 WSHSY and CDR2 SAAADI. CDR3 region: CASSPQLDGYTF. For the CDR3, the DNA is TGCGCCAGCAGTCCACAGTTGGATGGCTACACCTTC.

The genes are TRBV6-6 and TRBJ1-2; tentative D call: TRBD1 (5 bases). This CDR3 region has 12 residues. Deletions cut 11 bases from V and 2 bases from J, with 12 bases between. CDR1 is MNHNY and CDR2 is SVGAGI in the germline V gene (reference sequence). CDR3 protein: CAAYSGNYGYTF. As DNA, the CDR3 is TGTGCCGCCTATTCAGGGAACTATGGCTACACCTTC.

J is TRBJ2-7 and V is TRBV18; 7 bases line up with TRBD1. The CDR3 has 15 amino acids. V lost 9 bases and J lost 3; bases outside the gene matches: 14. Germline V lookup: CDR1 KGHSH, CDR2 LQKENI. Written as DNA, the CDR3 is TGTGCCAGTTTGCACCCGGACAGGCTATGCTACGAGCAGTACTTC. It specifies CASLHPDRLCYEQYF.

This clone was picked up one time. CDR3: CASSSSLTSGGETQYF. The CDR3 DNA follows: TGTGCCAGCAGCTCCTCCCTTACTAGCGGGGGCGAGACCCAGTACTTC. The V call is TRBV11-2, the J call TRBJ2-5; 11 bases align to TRBD2. CDR1 is SGHAT and CDR2 is FQNNGV in the germline V gene. Unmatched junction bases numbered 9, after V lost 4 bases and J lost 5 bases. The CDR3 is made up of 16 amino acids.

The CDR3 is CASSQDGGTGPYEQYF. For the CDR3, the DNA is TGTGCCAGCAGCCAAGATGGCGGGACAGGGCCCTACGAGCAGTACTTC. The J gene is TRBJ2-7, the V gene TRBV3-1 (or the pseudogene TRBV3-2); 9 bases are shared with TRBD1. Losses at the gene ends were 0 bases for V and 2 bases for J; bases not matched to a gene: 5. Germline V lookup: CDR1 LGHDT, CDR2 YNNKEL (reference sequence). The length of the CDR3 is 16 residues.

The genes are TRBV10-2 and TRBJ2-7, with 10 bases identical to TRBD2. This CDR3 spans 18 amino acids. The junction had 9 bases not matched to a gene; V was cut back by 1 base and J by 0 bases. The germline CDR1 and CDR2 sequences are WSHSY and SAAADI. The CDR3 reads CASSEFLGLAASSYEQYF. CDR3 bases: TGCGCCAGCAGTGAGTTTCTAGGACTAGCGGCCAGCTCCTACGAGCAGTACTTC.

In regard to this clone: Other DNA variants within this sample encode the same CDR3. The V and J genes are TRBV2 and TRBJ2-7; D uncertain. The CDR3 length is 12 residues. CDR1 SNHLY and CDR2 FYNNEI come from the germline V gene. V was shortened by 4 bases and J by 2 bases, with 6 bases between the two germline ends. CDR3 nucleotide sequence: TGTGCCAGCAGTGGTGGAGCCTACGAGCAGTACTTC. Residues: CASSGGAYEQYF.

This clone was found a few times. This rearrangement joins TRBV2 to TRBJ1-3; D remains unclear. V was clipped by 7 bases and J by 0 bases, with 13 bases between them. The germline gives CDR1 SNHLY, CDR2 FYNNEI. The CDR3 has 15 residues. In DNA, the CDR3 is TGTGCCAGCACCGTGGACGGGGACTCTGGAAACACCATATATTTT. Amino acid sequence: CASTVDGDSGNTIYF. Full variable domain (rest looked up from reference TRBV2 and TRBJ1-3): EPEVTQTPSHQVTQMGQEVILRCVPISNHLYFYWYRQILGQKVEFLVSFYNNEISEKSEIFDDQFSVERPDGSNFTLKIRSTKLEDSAMYFCASTVDGDSGNTIYFGEGSWLTVV.

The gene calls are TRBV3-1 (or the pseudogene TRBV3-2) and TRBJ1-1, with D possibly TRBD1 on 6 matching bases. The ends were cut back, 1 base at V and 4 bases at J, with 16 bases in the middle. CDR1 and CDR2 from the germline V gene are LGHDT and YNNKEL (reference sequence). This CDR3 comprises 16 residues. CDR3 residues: CASSQARGGEATEAFF. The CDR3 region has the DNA TGTGCCAGCAGCCAAGCTAGGGGGGGAGAGGCCACTGAAGCTTTCTTT.

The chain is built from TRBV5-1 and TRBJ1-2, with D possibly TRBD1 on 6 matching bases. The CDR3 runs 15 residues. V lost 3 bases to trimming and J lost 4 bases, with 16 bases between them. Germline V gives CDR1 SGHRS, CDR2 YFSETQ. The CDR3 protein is CASSSNRELGYGYTF. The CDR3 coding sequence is TGCGCCAGCAGCTCTAACAGGGAGCTCGGCTATGGCTACACCTTC. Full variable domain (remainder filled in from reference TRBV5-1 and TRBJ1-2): KAGVTQTPRYLIKTRGQQVTLSCSPISGHRSVSWYQQTPGQGLQFLFEYFSETQRNKGNFPGRFSGRQFSNSRSEMNVSTLELGDSALYLCASSSNRELGYGYTFGSGTRLTVV.